This T cell receptor beta chain was retrieved from a study of T-cell memory formation after mild COVID-19. General study results and limits: Clones that shrank (day 15 to 85) were balanced CD4/CD8, whereas later expanders leaned CD4+. Mainly CM and EM harbored the contracting CD4+ clones; mainly EMRA harbored the CD8+ ones.

V lost 8 bases to trimming and J lost 4 bases; unmatched junction nucleotides: 7. The CDR3 consists of 14 residues. Germline V gene lookup returns CDR1 MNHEY and CDR2 SMNVEV (reference sequence). Each CDR3 protein gets one entry after TCRdb re-called the 5' RACE reads with MiXCR. Found here are a few hundred thousand distinct CDR3 sequences, roughly 20% of them singletons; the top ten hold 7.5% to 9.5%. About this clonotype: The antigen remains undetermined.

The TCR was taken from an adult woman who had mild COVID-19 (a few samples of this study predate the infection). Cell type and time point are not known. The chain couples TRBV27 to TRBJ2-2; 7 bases agree with TRBD1. Sequencing input: PBMCs or a T cell subset sorted from them (not recorded which). CDR3 coding DNA: TGTGCCAGCGGGGAGTACAGGGGCACCGGGGAGCTGTTTTTT. Amino acids: CASGEYRGTGELFF.